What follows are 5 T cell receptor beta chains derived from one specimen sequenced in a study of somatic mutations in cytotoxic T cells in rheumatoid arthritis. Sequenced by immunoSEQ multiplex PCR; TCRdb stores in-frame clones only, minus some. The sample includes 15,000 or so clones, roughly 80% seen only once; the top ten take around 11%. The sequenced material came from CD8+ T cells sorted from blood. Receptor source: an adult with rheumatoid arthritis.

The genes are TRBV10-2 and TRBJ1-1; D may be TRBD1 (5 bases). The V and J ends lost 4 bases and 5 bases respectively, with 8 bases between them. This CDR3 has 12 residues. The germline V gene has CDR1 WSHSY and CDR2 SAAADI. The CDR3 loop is CASSGGGTEAFF. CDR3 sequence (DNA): TGCGCCAGCAGTGGGGGGGGGACTGAAGCTTTCTTT.

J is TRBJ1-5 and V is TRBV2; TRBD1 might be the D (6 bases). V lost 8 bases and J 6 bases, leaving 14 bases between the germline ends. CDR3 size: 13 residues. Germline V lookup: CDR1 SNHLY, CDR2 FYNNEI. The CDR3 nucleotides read TGTGCCAGCGGGGGCGGGGCGAGTCAGCCCCAGCATTTT. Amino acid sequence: CASGGGASQPQHF.

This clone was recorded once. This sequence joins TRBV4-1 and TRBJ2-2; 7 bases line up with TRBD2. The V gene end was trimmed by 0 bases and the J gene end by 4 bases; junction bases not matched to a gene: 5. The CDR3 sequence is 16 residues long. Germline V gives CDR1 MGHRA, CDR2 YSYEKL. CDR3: CASSQEDGGGTGELFF. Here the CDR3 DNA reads TGCGCCAGCAGCCAAGAGGATGGGGGGGGCACCGGGGAGCTGTTTTTT.

In DNA form, the CDR3 reads TGTGCCAGTAGCGGGGGGGCCCCCACAGATACGCAGTATTTT. Translated, it gives CASSGGAPTDTQYF. The chain uses TRBV6-1 and TRBJ2-3; 11 positions match TRBD2. Germline CDR1 and CDR2: MNHNS and SASEGT. Trimming removed 9 bases from V and 2 bases from J; junction bases left unmatched: 4. This CDR3 is 14 amino acids long.

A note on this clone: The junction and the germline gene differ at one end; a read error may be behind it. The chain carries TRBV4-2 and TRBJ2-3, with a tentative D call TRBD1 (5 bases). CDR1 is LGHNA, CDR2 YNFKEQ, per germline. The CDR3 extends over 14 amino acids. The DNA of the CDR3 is TGTGCCAGCCACCCTACCGAATCCACAGGTACGCAGTATTTT. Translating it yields CASHPTESTGTQYF.